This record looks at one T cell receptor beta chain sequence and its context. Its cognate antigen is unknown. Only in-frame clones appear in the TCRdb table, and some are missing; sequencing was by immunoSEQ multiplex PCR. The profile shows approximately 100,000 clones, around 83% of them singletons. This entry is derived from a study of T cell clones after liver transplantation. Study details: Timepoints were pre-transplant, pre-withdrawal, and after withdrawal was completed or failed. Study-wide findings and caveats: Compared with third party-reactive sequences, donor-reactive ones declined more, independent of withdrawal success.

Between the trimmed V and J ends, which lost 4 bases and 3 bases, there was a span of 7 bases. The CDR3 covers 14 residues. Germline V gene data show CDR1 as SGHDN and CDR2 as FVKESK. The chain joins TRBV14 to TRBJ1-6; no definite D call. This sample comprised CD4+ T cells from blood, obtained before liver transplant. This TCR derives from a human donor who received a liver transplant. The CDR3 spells CASSPGLYNSPLHF. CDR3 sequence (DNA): TGTGCCAGCAGCCCTGGACTCTATAATTCACCCCTCCACTTT.